These 11 T cell receptor beta chains were all obtained from the same sample, sequenced in a study of technical replicates of blood from a handful of donors. This table comes from immunoSEQ multiplex PCR, and its TCRdb copy is limited to in-frame clones, with some not included. The table has about 88,000 clones, around 90% seen once. The source material was T cells isolated from PBMCs. Receptors originate from a human donor in good health.

The chain is built from TRBV7-8 and TRBJ2-5; a weak D match, TRBD2 (7 bases). The CDR3 length is 18 residues. The germline gives CDR1 SGHVS, CDR2 FQNEAQ. Trimming took off 1 base at V and 3 bases at J, with 21 bases between the two ends. CDR3 loop: CASSLVGGAVNWEETQYF. DNA for the CDR3: TGTGCCAGCAGCTTAGTTGGGGGGGCCGTAAATTGGGAAGAGACCCAGTACTTC.

This chain links TRBV30 with TRBJ1-2; D is uncertain. Trimming took 3 bases from V and 4 from J, leaving 12 bases between them. The CDR3 sequence is 13 residues long. Germline V gene lookup returns CDR1 GTSNPN and CDR2 SVGIG (reference sequence). The CDR3 sequence: CAWRFVSPYGYTF. The CDR3 bases are TGTGCCTGGAGATTTGTCTCCCCCTATGGCTACACCTTC.

The chain combines TRBV7-5 with TRBJ1-2. TRBV7-5 is classified as a pseudogene. This CDR3 comprises 15 residues. The DNA of the CDR3 is TGTGTCAGAAGCGCGGGACGGTTAGCTAACTATGGCTACACCTTC. Translation: CVRSAGRLANYGYTF.

This chain links TRBV6-1 with TRBJ2-2; 7 positions agree with TRBD1. The CDR3 runs 14 residues. The trim removed 8 bases at V and 4 bases at J, leaving 7 bases unmatched. Germline lookup yields CDR1 MNHNS and CDR2 SASEGT. The CDR3 reads CASGRDRATGELFF. The CDR3 coding sequence is TGTGCCAGCGGCCGGGACAGAGCCACCGGGGAGCTGTTTTTT.

The chain employs TRBV6-4 and TRBJ2-1, with 7 positions matching TRBD2. The CDR3 is 15 amino acids. V lost 3 bases, J lost 7 bases, and 9 bases stayed unmatched. CDR1 MRHNA and CDR2 SNTAGT come from the germline V gene. This CDR3 reads CASSESLAVKNEQFF. The CDR3 nucleotides read TGTGCCAGCAGTGAAAGCCTAGCGGTCAAAAATGAGCAGTTCTTC.

This chain connects TRBV2 to TRBJ2-3; 11 nucleotides line up with TRBD2. The CDR3 sequence is 16 residues long. In germline, CDR1 is SNHLY, CDR2 FYNNEI. V shed 5 bases, J shed 5 bases, and the junction held 9 bases outside the gene matches. The CDR3 DNA reads TGTGCCAGCAGTAAAGATAGCGGGAGGGTTAGAGATACGCAGTATTTT. It codes for CASSKDSGRVRDTQYF.

The J gene is TRBJ2-1, the V gene TRBV4-1, with a possible D match to TRBD1 (6 bases). From germline, CDR1 is MGHRA and CDR2 YSYEKL. The CDR3 spans 14 residues. V was trimmed by 4 bases and J by 6 bases, leaving 13 bases between them. CDR3 protein: CASSPLGRGNEQFF. In DNA form, the CDR3 reads TGCGCCAGCAGCCCACTGGGCAGGGGCAATGAGCAGTTCTTC.

V usage is TRBV6-6 and J usage is TRBJ1-1; D unresolved. Trimming cost V 0 bases and J 1 base, with 3 bases left between them. Germline values: CDR1 MNHNY, CDR2 SVGAGI (reference sequence). This CDR3 region has 13 residues. CDR3 in DNA: TGTGCCAGCAGTTACTCCTCGAACACTGAAGCTTTCTTT. Protein product: CASSYSSNTEAFF.

V usage is TRBV6-1 and J usage is TRBJ1-2, with D maybe TRBD1 (6 bases). Germline V gives CDR1 MNHNS, CDR2 SASEGT. V shed 7 bases and J shed 7 bases, with 22 bases lying between them. The CDR3 has 15 amino acids. The CDR3 DNA reads TGTGCCAGCACCCCCAGCGGGGGGCTACTGACTGGCTACACCTTC. Protein: CASTPSGGLLTGYTF.

The chain is built from TRBV9 and TRBJ2-7; D may be TRBD2 (5 bases). CDR1 is SGDLS, CDR2 YYNGEE, per germline. V lost 4 bases and J lost 2, with 10 bases in between. The CDR3 has 13 amino acids. Here the CDR3 reads CASSPRDAYEQYF. The CDR3 DNA is TGTGCCAGCAGCCCCCGGGATGCCTACGAGCAGTACTTC.

The gene calls are TRBV7-9 and TRBJ2-7; a weak D match, TRBD1 (6 bases). The V gene's germline CDR1 is SEHNR and CDR2 FQNEAQ (reference sequence). This CDR3 contains 13 residues. The germline V and J ends were trimmed by 2 bases and 5 bases, with 10 bases remaining between them. Here the CDR3 reads CASSLYEGDEQYF. CDR3 DNA: TGTGCCAGCAGCTTATATGAGGGGGACGAGCAGTACTTC.